This T cell receptor beta chain was captured in a study of post-analysis software for immune sequencing data. Germline V gene data show CDR1 as SQVTM and CDR2 as ANQGSEA. The CDR3 is made up of 15 amino acids. Trimming took off 7 bases at V and 6 bases at J, with 22 bases between the two ends. General observations from the study: In multiple sclerosis, normalized Chao1 diversity was significantly below that of controls. Included in a set of four or five TRBV segments more frequent in patients than controls were TRBV5-6, TRBV5-1 and TRBV20-1.

Unique molecular identifiers were built into the TCR beta cDNA libraries. Each CDR3 protein gets one entry after TCRdb re-called the PCR reads with MiXCR. Here the sample spans about 540,000 distinct CDR3 sequences, less than 40% being singletons. With regard to this clonotype: No antigen is known for it. Since a much larger clone is just one base distant, this may be a read error.

The clonotype comes from a girl aged 2-17 years with multiple sclerosis. The specimen sequenced was blood. The V call is TRBV29-1, the J call TRBJ2-1, with D perhaps TRBD1 or TRBD2 (7 bases each). This chain's CDR3 is CSERGGDSLRNEQFF. The CDR3 DNA is TGCAGCGAGAGGGGGGGGGACAGTCTTCGCAATGAGCAGTTCTTC.